This T cell receptor (beta chain) was captured in a study of blood T cell repertoires in COVID-19. Study context: The study drew acute and convalescent COVID-19 samples from the United States, Italy and Spain. From T cells, B-cell-depleted T cells, or PBMCs came the material, which was cDNA or gDNA.

As processed by the authors: Researchers report that nucleated cell counts were estimated from reference gene primer amplification. Produced via immunoSEQ multiplex PCR; TCRdb's table is partial and in-frame only. That table furnishes V, J and clone size, whereas the DNA furnished D and trimming. Among roughly 410,000 clones listed, roughly 90% were seen once. The germline gives CDR1 MNHNS, CDR2 SASEGT. The CDR3 loop spans 16 amino acids. Losses at the gene ends were 2 bases for V and 7 bases for J; bases not matched to a gene: 6. The sequencing input was peripheral blood. The TCR was taken from a man aged 40-49 years with acute or convalescent COVID-19. This rearrangement joins TRBV6-1 to TRBJ1-5; TRBD1 agrees at 12 bases. CDR3 amino acids: CASSERDRGRRQPQHF. CDR3 coding DNA: TGTGCCAGCAGTGAACGGGACAGGGGGCGCCGACAGCCCCAGCATTTT.